This T cell receptor beta chain was observed in a study of a mutant IDH1 vaccine in newly diagnosed glioma listed by TCRdb under 2021. At the level of the whole study: Patients received eight vaccinations in weeks 1, 3, 5, 7, 11, 15, 19 and 23, corresponding to visits V03 through V10. Vaccination began 4-6 weeks after radiotherapy alone, or alongside temozolomide cycles in the chemotherapy-containing groups. For exploratory analyses, longitudinal TCRB deep sequencing was carried out in roughly 25 treated patients wherever samples were available. Peripheral blood was drawn at six visits: V03 (baseline), V05, V07, V10, V12 and V13. Before enrollment, patients had received standard therapy of radiotherapy alone, temozolomide alone, or radiochemotherapy with temozolomide; most received the combination. Of the approximately 29 treated patients, around 62% were male and approximately 38% were female, and a mean age of 40.4 years was recorded. Here is what the overall study found, with its caveats: Changes in the top peripheral T cell clonotypes picked up by TCRB sequencing did not appear to be linked to pseudoprogression. The authors stated that sample limitations prevented analyses of patient blood samples from being reproduced. Availability determined which PBMC samples were chosen for TCRB deep sequencing. Vaccine-induced immune responses across multiple MHC alleles were detected in over 85% of patients.

Libraries were made using the immunoSEQ multiplex PCR assay. Rearranged TCR beta chain sequences were amplified with the hsTCRB Kit following the manufacturer's protocol. Sequencing of TCRB libraries was carried out on an Illumina MiSeq. Turning to the authors' computational methods: Demultiplexing, trimming and gene mapping were performed with the kit vendor's proprietary platform. TCRdb limited this immuneACCESS table to in-frame rearrangements with V and J called. A share of clones is missing; checked studies link under half to unresolved V genes, and the rest is unexplained. V, J and clone size were drawn from that table, and D and trimming were deduced from the DNA. Across this sample there are tens of thousands of clones, with just under 80% seen only once. The ten largest clonotypes hold 24% of the sample. The CDR3 spans 16 residues, from the cysteine through the phenylalanine. Only the CDR3 DNA stays, 48 bases, in frame from base 1. The germline V gene yields SGDLS for CDR1 and YYNGEE for CDR2. At the junction V is shortened by 3 bases and J by 1 base; bases outside the gene matches: 9.

With respect to this clone: The specificity of this receptor is unknown. No qualities accompany the bases; no much larger clone lies one base away.

Sample time point, as interpreted from the label and publication: week 11, during vaccination. A 20-mer mutant IDH1 peptide at 300 micrograms in Montanide made up each vaccine dose, which was injected subcutaneously together with topical imiquimod. Donors had newly diagnosed WHO grade 3 or 4 IDH1-mutant astrocytomas with loss of nuclear ATRX. The samples were drawn from NOA16, a multicentre, single-arm, open-label phase I trial in Germany that tested a mutant IDH1 peptide vaccine in humans for the first time. Genomic DNA for TCRB sequencing was isolated from EDTA blood with the DNeasy Blood and Tissue Kit.

Sequencing used PBMCs, obtained from a glioma patient whose treatment included an IDH1 peptide vaccine. Recombination linked TRBV9 to TRBJ2-5; the junction holds 7 bases that match TRBD2. The TCR comes from a man aged 25-45 years with glioma. The CDR3 loop reads CASSAQSRLAQETQYF. The sequenced DNA: TGTGCCAGCAGCGCCCAATCCCGACTAGCCCAAGAGACCCAGTACTTC.